The 19 T cell receptor beta chains below were found in one sample sequenced in a study of blood T cell repertoires in COVID-19. This table comes from immunoSEQ multiplex PCR, and its TCRdb copy is limited to in-frame clones, with some not included. The table shows under 55,000 clones, with just over 85% occurring only once. The source material was peripheral blood. These receptors came from a human donor in a cohort sampled during active COVID-19.

The chain combines TRBV7-9 with TRBJ2-3, with TRBD1 matching 8 bases. This CDR3 contains 13 residues. The germline V gene has CDR1 SEHNR and CDR2 FQNEAQ (reference sequence). V gave up 5 bases and J gave up 8 bases; unmatched junction bases: 6. CDR3 coding DNA: TGTGCCAGCAGCGGGACAGGCTTGGGTACGCAGTATTTT. Translation: CASSGTGLGTQYF.

The chain joins TRBV7-8 to TRBJ2-3, with D uncertain. The germline V and J ends were trimmed by 2 bases and 1 base, with 10 bases remaining between them. CDR3 length: 15 amino acids. CDR1 is SGHVS, CDR2 FQNEAQ, per germline. The CDR3 is CASSLLITGTDTQYF. DNA of the CDR3: TGTGCCAGCAGCTTATTGATAACAGGCACAGATACGCAGTATTTT.

The V and J genes are TRBV19 and TRBJ2-4, with 8 bases aligning to TRBD1. The CDR3 is 14 residues long. After removal of 6 bases from V and 6 bases from J, the junction contained 7 bases not matched to a gene. The germline V gene has CDR1 LNHDA and CDR2 SQIVND (reference sequence). In nucleotides, the CDR3 is TGTGCCAGTAGGGAGACAGGGGATTCAAACATTCAGTACTTC. It codes for CASRETGDSNIQYF. Based on the CDR3 plus reference TRBV19 and TRBJ2-4, the full variable domain is DGGITQSPKYLFRKEGQNVTLSCEQNLNHDAMYWYRQDPGQGLRLIYYSQIVNDFQKGDIAEGYSVSREKKESFPLTVTSAQKNPTAFYLCASRETGDSNIQYFGAGTRLSVL.

V usage is TRBV6-6 and J usage is TRBJ1-6; no reliable D call. The germline CDR1 and CDR2 sequences are MNHNY and SVGAGI (reference sequence). V was trimmed by 5 bases and J by 8 bases, leaving 13 bases between them. The CDR3 is 14 residues long. As DNA, the CDR3 is TGTGCCAGCAGTAACGGGGAGGGTCATTCACCCCTCCACTTT. It specifies CASSNGEGHSPLHF.

The chain joins TRBV3-1 (or the pseudogene TRBV3-2) to TRBJ2-1, with D maybe TRBD2 (6 bases). V was trimmed by 3 bases and J by 5 bases, leaving 23 bases between them. Per germline, CDR1 LGHDT and CDR2 YNNKEL (reference sequence). The CDR3 extends over 18 amino acids. The CDR3 region has the DNA TGTGCCAGCAGCCATTATTTGGGGCTGACTAGTTACCACAATGAGCAGTTCTTC. Translation gives CASSHYLGLTSYHNEQFF.

This clone was counted only a few times. The chain recombines TRBV3-1 (or the pseudogene TRBV3-2) with TRBJ1-2; 9 bases are a match to TRBD1. With V trimmed by 5 bases and J by 1 base, 5 bases remained unmatched. Germline values: CDR1 LGHDT, CDR2 YNNKEL (reference sequence). CDR3 length equals 15 residues. This CDR3 reads CASSKRTGDNYGYTF. The CDR3 DNA is TGTGCCAGCAGCAAGAGGACAGGGGATAACTATGGCTACACCTTC.

This clone was seen a few times. The chain has TRBV10-1 and TRBJ1-2, with a weak D call TRBD1 (6 bases). V lost 10 bases and J 4 bases, leaving 13 bases between the germline ends. The V gene's germline CDR1 is WNHNN and CDR2 SYGVQD (reference sequence). The CDR3 contains 12 residues. The CDR3 DNA reads as TGCGCCATTATCCGGGACACCTATGGCTACACCTTC. Amino acid sequence: CAIIRDTYGYTF.

The chain's CDR3 is CASSHGTALGNTIYF. Written as DNA, the CDR3 is TGTGCCAGCAGCCACGGGACAGCGCTAGGAAACACCATATATTTT. The chain joins TRBV6-5 to TRBJ1-3; 7 positions agree with TRBD1. The CDR3 consists of 15 residues. Unmatched junction bases numbered 9, after V lost 6 bases and J lost 4 bases. CDR1 MNHEY and CDR2 SVGAGI come from the germline V gene.

The chain is built from TRBV18 and TRBJ2-5; the match to TRBD2 covers 9 bases. The CDR3 extends over 17 amino acids. After removal of 3 bases from V and 0 bases from J, the junction contained 8 bases not matched to a gene. Per germline, CDR1 KGHSH and CDR2 LQKENI. CDR3 DNA sequence: TGTGCCAGCTCACCTAGCGGGGGAAGTTCGTACCAAGAGACCCAGTACTTC. Translation gives CASSPSGGSSYQETQYF.

The J gene is TRBJ1-1, the V gene TRBV6-6; D ambiguous. The CDR3 contains 12 residues. Trimming removed 4 bases from V and 6 bases from J, with 9 bases in between. CDR1 is MNHNY and CDR2 is SVGAGI in the germline V gene (reference sequence). The CDR3, as DNA: TGTGCCAGCAGTTCCGGGATCTCTGAAGCTTTCTTT. This sequence encodes CASSSGISEAFF.

This clone came up once. The J gene is TRBJ2-7, the V gene TRBV5-1; a weak D match, TRBD1 (5 bases). This CDR3 has 15 amino acids. CDR1 and CDR2 (germline): SGHRS, YFSETQ. V lost 0 bases to trimming and J lost 3 bases, with 13 bases between them. The CDR3 region has the DNA TGCGCCAGCAGCTTGGCCGGACAAACTTACTACGAGCAGTACTTC. This translates into CASSLAGQTYYEQYF. Full variable domain (missing parts from reference TRBV5-1 and TRBJ2-7): KAGVTQTPRYLIKTRGQQVTLSCSPISGHRSVSWYQQTPGQGLQFLFEYFSETQRNKGNFPGRFSGRQFSNSRSEMNVSTLELGDSALYLCASSLAGQTYYEQYFGPGTRLTVT.

Only one count was recorded for this clone. This rearrangement joins TRBV7-3 to TRBJ2-5; possible D gene TRBD1, 6 bases. V was cut by 5 bases and J by 5 bases, with 18 bases left in between. Germline V gives CDR1 SGHTA, CDR2 FQGTGA. The CDR3 runs to 15 residues. In DNA, the CDR3 is TGTGCCAGCAGCAGCAGGGGCGGCTCGATGGAGACCCAGTACTTC. Residues: CASSSRGGSMETQYF. Full variable domain (rest looked up from reference TRBV7-3 and TRBJ2-5): GAGVSQTPSNKVTEKGKYVELRCDPISGHTALYWYRQSLGQGPEFLIYFQGTGAADDSGLPNDRFFAVRPEGSVSTLKIQRTERGDSAVYLCASSSRGGSMETQYFGPGTRLLVL.

The genes are TRBV18 and TRBJ2-7, with D tentatively TRBD1 (6 bases). This CDR3 has 13 amino acids. The V gene lost 3 bases and the J gene lost 4 bases, with 10 bases spanning the gap. Germline assignment: CDR1 KGHSH and CDR2 LQKENI. CDR3 amino acids: CASSPGDTYEQYF. In nucleotides, the CDR3 is TGTGCCAGCTCACCGGGGGACACTTACGAGCAGTACTTC.

The gene calls are TRBV7-9 and TRBJ1-2; D ambiguous. The CDR3 has 15 residues. The V end lost 1 base, the J end lost 0 bases, and 9 bases lay between the germline ends. Germline V gene sequence: CDR1 SEHNR, CDR2 FQNEAQ (reference sequence). The CDR3 nucleotides are TGTGCCAGCAGCTTAGATTACATCTCTAACTATGGCTACACCTTC. Translating gives CASSLDYISNYGYTF.

The chain joins TRBV5-1 to TRBJ2-1; no firm D call. There are 15 residues in the CDR3. With 1 base removed from V and 5 bases from J, the gap between germline ends came to 13 bases. The germline V gene encodes CDR1 SGHRS and CDR2 YFSETQ. CDR3 sequence reads: CASSLLQFGHNEQFF. The CDR3 coding sequence is TGCGCCAGCAGCTTGCTACAGTTCGGCCACAATGAGCAGTTCTTC.

The genes are TRBV28 and TRBJ2-3; 11 bases agree with TRBD1. V was pared by 5 bases and J by 7 bases, with 11 bases of the junction left unmatched. CDR1 is MDHEN, CDR2 SYDVKM, per germline. The CDR3 is made up of 16 amino acids. The CDR3 DNA is TGTGCCAGCAGTACCGCCGGGACAGGGGGATTGAATACGCAGTATTTT. This sequence encodes CASSTAGTGGLNTQYF. Complete variable domain (other parts from reference TRBV28 and TRBJ2-3): DVKVTQSSRYLVKRTGEKVFLECVQDMDHENMFWYRQDPGLGLRLIYFSYDVKMKEKGDIPEGYSVSREKKERFSLILESASTNQTSMYLCASSTAGTGGLNTQYFGPGTRLTVL.

The chain has TRBV6-1 and TRBJ2-1; tentative D call: TRBD1 (6 bases). V was shortened by 2 bases and J by 10 bases, with 21 bases between the two germline ends. The CDR3 has 16 residues. Germline assignment: CDR1 MNHNS and CDR2 SASEGT. The CDR3 bases are TGTGCCAGCAGTGAACCCCCTGGCGACAGGACGAGAGAGCAGTTCTTC. It translates to CASSEPPGDRTREQFF.

The chain uses TRBV10-1 and TRBJ2-7; D possibly corresponds to TRBD1 (5 bases). CDR1 WNHNN and CDR2 SYGVQD come from the germline V gene (reference sequence). V was clipped by 0 bases and J by 2 bases, with 14 bases between them. This CDR3 comprises 16 residues. The CDR3 here is CASSESLKTVPYEQYF. DNA for the CDR3: TGCGCCAGCAGTGAGTCGTTGAAGACAGTCCCCTACGAGCAGTACTTC.

This clone was seen just once. This chain connects TRBV5-1 to TRBJ2-2, with 7 bases aligning to TRBD2. The CDR3 extends over 15 amino acids. After removal of 6 bases from V and 5 bases from J, the junction contained 10 bases not matched to a gene. The germline V gene encodes CDR1 SGHRS and CDR2 YFSETQ. The CDR3 sequence: CASTGLTGSTGELFF. The CDR3 DNA sequence: TGCGCCAGCACGGGACTAACAGGTTCTACCGGGGAGCTGTTTTTT.